A selection of T cell receptor beta chains follows, all from one sample in a study of cytomegalovirus exposure and HLA in healthy donors. Clones were sequenced by immunoSEQ multiplex PCR, and TCRdb holds only the in-frame ones, with some missing. The sample includes a few hundred thousand clones, roughly 85% of them seen just once. Sequenced input: PBMCs. The receptors derive from a woman under 30 in good health and CMV-seronegative. The CDR3 runs from the conserved cysteine through the conserved F or W.

TRBJ2-2,TRBV5-1,CASSLEGAPGELFF
TRBJ2-1,TRBV6-6,CASSPPGDRYNEQFF
TRBJ2-1,TRBV27,CASWTGLNNEQFF
TRBJ1-2,TRBV2,CASREGGNYGYTF
TRBJ2-2,TRBV30,CAWSPRDRDTGELFF
TRBJ2-2,TRBV6-6,CASSYSYRENTGELFF
TRBJ2-1,TRBV27,CASSPGTSGSYNEQFF
TRBJ2-3,TRBV5-6,CASSLGAGPYTDTQYF
TRBJ1-2,TRBV5-4,CASSRQITGSGYTF
TRBJ2-5,TRBV4-1,CASSQDMTSGETQYF
TRBJ2-3,TRBV7-2,CASSLASSTDTQYF
TRBJ2-1,TRBV9,CASSWTGIPQEQFF
TRBJ1-2,TRBV12-5,CASGYDLGRLGGYTF
TRBJ1-3,TRBV6-5,CATKTGVDTIYF
TRBJ1-1,TRBV7-8,CASSLTPAAVAFF
TRBJ2-1,TRBV5-4,CASSLTSGGAFEQFF
TRBJ2-7,TRBV4-2,CASSQEKGGSYEQYF
TRBJ1-2,TRBV27,CASSLKQQTGYTF
TRBJ2-1,TRBV5-1,CASSLARPYNEQFF
TRBJ2-7,TRBV11-2,CASSLGQGTYEQYF
TRBJ1-1,TRBV5-1,CASSLGGWPGKDTEAFF
TRBJ2-3,TRBV19,CASSRGMTSGRFPDTQYF
TRBJ1-2,TRBV28,CASSLMQGLYGYTF
TRBJ2-2,TRBV13,CASSTTGTLGYYGELFF
TRBJ1-1,TRBV5-1,CASSLEHGTEAFF
TRBJ2-1,TRBV7-3,CASSSTTSGAGNEQFF
TRBJ2-5,TRBV6-6,CASSVGGQGREAQYF
TRBJ2-5,TRBV5-1,CASSAGLPETQYF
TRBJ2-1,TRBV30,CAWRTSGGGYNEQFF
TRBJ1-1,TRBV30,CAWSGQLNTEAFF